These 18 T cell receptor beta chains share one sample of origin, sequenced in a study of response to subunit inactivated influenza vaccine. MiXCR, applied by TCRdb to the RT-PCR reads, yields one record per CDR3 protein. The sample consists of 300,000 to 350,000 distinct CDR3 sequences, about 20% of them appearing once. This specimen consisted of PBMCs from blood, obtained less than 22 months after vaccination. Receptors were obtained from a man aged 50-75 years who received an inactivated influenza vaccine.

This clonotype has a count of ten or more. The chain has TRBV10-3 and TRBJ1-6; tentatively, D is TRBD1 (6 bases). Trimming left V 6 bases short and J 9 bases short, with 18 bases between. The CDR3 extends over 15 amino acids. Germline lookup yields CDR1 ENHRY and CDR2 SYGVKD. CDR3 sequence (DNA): TGTGCCATCAGGGGGGACACTCTGAGGGGTTCACCCCTCCACTTT. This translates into CAIRGDTLRGSPLHF.

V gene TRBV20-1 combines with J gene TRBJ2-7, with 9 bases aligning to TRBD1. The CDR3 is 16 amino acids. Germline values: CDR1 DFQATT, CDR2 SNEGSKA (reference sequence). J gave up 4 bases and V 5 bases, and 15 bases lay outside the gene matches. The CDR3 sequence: CSAYPGQGSPGYEQYF. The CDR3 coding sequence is TGCAGTGCTTATCCGGGACAGGGAAGCCCGGGTTACGAGCAGTACTTC.

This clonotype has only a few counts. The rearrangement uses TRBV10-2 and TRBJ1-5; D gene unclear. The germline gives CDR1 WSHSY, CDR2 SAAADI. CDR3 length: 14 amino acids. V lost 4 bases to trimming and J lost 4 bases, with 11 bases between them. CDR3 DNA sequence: TGCGCCAGCAGTGTAACGATCGAGAATCAGCCCCAGCATTTT. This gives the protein CASSVTIENQPQHF.

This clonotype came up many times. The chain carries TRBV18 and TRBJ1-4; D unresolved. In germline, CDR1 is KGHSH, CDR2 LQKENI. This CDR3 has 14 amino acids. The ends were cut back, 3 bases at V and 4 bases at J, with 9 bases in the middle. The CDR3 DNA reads TGTGCCAGCTCACCGTCGATGCTTAATGAAAAACTGTTTTTT. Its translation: CASSPSMLNEKLFF.

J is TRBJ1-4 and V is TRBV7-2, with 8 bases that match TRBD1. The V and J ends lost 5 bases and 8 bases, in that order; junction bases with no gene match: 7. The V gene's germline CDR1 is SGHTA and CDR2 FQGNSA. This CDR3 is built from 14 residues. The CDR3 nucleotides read TGTGCCAGCAGCATCGGGACAGGTCAGGAAAAACTGTTTTTT. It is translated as CASSIGTGQEKLFF.

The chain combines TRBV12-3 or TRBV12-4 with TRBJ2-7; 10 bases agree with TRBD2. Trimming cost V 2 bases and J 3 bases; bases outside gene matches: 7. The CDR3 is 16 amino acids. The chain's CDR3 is CASSLRVAGGFYEQYF. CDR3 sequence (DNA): TGTGCCAGCAGTTTACGGGTAGCGGGGGGTTTCTACGAGCAGTACTTC.

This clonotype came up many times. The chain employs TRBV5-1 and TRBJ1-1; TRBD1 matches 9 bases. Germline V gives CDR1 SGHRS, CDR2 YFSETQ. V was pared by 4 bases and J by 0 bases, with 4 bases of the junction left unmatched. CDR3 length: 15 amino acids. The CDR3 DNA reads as TGCGCCAGCAGCCCCGGGACAGGGATGAACACTGAAGCTTTCTTT. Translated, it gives CASSPGTGMNTEAFF.

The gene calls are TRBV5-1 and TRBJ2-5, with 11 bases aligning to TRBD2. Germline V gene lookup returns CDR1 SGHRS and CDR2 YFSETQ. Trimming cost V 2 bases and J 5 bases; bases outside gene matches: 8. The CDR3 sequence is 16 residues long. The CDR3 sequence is CASSLLAGAGGETQYF. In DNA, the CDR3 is TGCGCCAGCAGCTTACTAGCGGGAGCCGGCGGTGAGACCCAGTACTTC.

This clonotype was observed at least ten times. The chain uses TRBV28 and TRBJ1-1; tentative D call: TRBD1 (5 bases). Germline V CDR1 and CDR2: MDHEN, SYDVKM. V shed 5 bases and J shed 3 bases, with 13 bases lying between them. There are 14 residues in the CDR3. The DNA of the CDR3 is TGTGCCAGCAGTGTCCCGCAGGGTCACACTGAAGCTTTCTTT. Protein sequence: CASSVPQGHTEAFF.

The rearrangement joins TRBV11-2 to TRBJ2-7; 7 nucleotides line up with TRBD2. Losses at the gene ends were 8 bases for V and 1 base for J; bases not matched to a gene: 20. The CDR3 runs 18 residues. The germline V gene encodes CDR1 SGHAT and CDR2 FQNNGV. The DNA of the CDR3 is TGTGCCAGCCCGATGATGGCGAGAGCGGGAACTACTTCCTACGAGCAGTACTTC. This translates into CASPMMARAGTTSYEQYF.

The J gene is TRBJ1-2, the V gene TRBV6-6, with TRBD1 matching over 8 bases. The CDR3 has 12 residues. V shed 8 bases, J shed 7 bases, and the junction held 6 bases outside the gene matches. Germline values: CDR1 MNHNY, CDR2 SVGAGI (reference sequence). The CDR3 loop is CASWTGSGGYTF. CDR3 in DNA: TGTGCCAGCTGGACAGGGAGCGGTGGCTACACCTTC.

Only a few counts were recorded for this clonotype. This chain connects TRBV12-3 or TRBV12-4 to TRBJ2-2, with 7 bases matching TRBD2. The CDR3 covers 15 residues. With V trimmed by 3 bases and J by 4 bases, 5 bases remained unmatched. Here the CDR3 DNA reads TGTGCCAGCAGTTTTCTCGGCGGGGGCACCGGGGAGCTGTTTTTT. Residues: CASSFLGGGTGELFF.

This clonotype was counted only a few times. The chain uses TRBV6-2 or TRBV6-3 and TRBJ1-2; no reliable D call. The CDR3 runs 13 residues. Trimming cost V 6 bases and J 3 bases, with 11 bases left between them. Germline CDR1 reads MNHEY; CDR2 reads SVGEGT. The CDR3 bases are TGTGCCAGCAGCGCCGGGTCCTACTATGGCTACACCTTC. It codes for CASSAGSYYGYTF.

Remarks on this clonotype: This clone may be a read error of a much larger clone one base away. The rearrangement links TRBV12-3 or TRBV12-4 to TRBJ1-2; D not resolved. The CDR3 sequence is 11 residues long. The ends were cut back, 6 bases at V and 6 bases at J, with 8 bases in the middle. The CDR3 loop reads CASRRGHGYTF. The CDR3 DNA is TGTGCCAGCAGGAGAGGCCATGGCTACACCTTC.

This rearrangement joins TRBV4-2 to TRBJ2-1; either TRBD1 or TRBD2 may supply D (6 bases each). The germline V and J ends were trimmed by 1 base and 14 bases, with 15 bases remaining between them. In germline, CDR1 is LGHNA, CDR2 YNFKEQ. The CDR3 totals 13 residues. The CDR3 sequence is CASSQVSKGGKFF. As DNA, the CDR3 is TGTGCCAGCAGCCAAGTCTCAAAGGGGGGCAAGTTCTTC.

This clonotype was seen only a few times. CDR3 bases: TGCGCCAGCAGCTTGAGGCAGACCACTGAAGCTTTCTTT. As protein: CASSLRQTTEAFF. The V and J genes are TRBV5-1 and TRBJ1-1, with D unresolved. CDR1 and CDR2 (germline): SGHRS, YFSETQ. Trimming removed 1 base from V and 4 bases from J, with 8 bases in between. The length of the CDR3 is 13 residues.

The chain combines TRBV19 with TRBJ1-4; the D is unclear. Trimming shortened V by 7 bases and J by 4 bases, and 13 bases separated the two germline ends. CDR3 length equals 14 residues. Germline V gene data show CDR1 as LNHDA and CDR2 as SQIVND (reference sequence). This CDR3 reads CASKASSRNEKLFF. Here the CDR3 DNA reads TGTGCCAGTAAGGCATCCTCCCGTAATGAAAAACTGTTTTTT.

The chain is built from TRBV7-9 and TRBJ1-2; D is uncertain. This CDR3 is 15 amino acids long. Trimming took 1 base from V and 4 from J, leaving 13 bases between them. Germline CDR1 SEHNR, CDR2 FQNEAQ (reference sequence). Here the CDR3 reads CASSLDVSWSYGYTF. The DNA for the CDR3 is TGTGCCAGCAGCTTAGACGTCAGTTGGTCCTATGGCTACACCTTC.